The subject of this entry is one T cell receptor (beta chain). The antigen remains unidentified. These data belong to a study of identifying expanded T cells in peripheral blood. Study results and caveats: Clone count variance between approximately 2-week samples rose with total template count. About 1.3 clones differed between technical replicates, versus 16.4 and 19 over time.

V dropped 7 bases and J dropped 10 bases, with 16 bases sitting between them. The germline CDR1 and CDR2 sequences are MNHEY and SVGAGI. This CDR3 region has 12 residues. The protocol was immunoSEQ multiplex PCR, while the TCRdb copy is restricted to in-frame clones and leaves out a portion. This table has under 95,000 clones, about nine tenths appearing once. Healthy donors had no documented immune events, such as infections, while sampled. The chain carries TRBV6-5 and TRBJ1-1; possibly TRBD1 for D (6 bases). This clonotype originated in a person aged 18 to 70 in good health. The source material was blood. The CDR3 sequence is CASKPGRGAAFF. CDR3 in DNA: TGTGCCAGCAAACCCGGGAGGGGGGCAGCTTTCTTT.